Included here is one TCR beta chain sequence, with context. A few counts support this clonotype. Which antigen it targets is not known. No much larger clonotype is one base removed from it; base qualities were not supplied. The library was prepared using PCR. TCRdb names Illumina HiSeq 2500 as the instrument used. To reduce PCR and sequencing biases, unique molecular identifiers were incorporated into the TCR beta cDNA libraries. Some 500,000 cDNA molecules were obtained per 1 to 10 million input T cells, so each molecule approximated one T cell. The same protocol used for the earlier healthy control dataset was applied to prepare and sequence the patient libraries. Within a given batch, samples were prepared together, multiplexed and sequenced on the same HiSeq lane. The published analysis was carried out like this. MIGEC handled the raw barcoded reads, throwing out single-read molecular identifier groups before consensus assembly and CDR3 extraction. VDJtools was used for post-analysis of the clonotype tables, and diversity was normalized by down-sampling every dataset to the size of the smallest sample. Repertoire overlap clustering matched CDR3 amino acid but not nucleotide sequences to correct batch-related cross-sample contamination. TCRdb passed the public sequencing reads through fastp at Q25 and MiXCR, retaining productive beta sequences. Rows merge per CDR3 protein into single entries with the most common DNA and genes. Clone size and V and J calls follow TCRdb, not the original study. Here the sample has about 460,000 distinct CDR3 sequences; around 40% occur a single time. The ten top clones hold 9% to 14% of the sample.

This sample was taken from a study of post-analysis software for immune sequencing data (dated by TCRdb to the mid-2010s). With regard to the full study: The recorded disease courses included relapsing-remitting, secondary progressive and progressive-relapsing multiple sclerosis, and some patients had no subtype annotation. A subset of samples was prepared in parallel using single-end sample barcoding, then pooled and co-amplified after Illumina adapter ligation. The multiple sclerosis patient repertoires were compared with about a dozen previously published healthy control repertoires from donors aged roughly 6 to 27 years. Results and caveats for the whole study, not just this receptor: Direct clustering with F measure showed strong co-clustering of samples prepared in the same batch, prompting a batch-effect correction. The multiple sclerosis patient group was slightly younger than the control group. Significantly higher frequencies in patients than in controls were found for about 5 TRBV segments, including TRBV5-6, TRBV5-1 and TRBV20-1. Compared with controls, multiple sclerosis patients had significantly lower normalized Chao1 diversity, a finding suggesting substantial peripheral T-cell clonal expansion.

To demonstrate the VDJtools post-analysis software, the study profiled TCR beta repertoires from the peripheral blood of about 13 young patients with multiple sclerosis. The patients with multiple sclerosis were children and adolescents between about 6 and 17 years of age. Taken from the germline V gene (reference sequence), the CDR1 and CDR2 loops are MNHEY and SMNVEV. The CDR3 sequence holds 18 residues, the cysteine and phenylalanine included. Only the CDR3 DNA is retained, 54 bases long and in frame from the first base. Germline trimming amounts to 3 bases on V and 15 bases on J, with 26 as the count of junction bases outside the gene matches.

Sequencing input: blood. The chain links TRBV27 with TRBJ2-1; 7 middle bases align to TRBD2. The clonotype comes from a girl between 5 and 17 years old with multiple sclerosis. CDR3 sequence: CASSFSFRAGVVLGLLFF. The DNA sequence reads TGTGCCAGCAGTTTTTCGTTTCGGGCGGGAGTAGTTTTGGGTCTCCTGTTCTTC.